This T cell receptor (beta chain) was profiled in a study of shared clonotypes between healthy human individuals. Using immunoSEQ multiplex PCR, the repertoire was profiled, and TCRdb retains in-frame clones only, with some absent. The sample carries approximately 1,000,000 clones, more than 75% recorded once. The V end lost 2 bases, the J end lost 9 bases, and 5 bases lay between the germline ends. The germline CDR1 and CDR2 sequences are MDHEN and SYDVKM. This CDR3 is built from 11 residues. This clone has just one count. Specimen: memory CD4+ T cells from PBMCs. Sample subset: CD45RA-negative fraction. The chain recombines TRBV28 with TRBJ2-1; no clear D. This sequence was found in a man younger than 35 in good health. Some clones in this sample may be carry-over from other donors' samples. The CDR3 here is CASSLRVEQFF. CDR3 sequence (DNA): TGTGCCAGCAGTTTACGGGTTGAGCAGTTCTTC.